The table lists the clone carrying this T cell receptor beta chain with a few counts. The antigen remains undetermined. Around 10 milliliters of peripheral blood were drawn from each donor. This CDR3 contains 13 residues. V lost 4 bases to trimming and J lost 8 bases, with 14 bases between them. Per germline, CDR1 MNHGY and CDR2 SVAAGI. This sample was taken from a study of blood T cells in healthy people across ages. General study results and limits: Naive and antigen-experienced cells could not be conclusively compared, given unsorted PBMCs. Naive CD4+ cells and diversity were both higher in long-lived donors than in aged donors. It was held that diversity estimates obtained from one million T cells represented underestimates.

Together with a sample-barcoded 5' primer, a J-beta primer mix was included in a second PCR lasting about 7 to 12 cycles. MiXCR was run by TCRdb on the 5' RACE reads, yielding one entry per CDR3 protein. The sample has approximately 2,000,000 distinct CDR3 sequences, roughly 43% seen once. Sample: blood. The genes are TRBV6-9 and TRBJ1-2; D unresolved. The receptor was isolated from a human donor in good health. CDR3 sequence (DNA): TGTGCCAGCAGTTGCTCGTCCGCCGGGGGCTACACCTTC. Protein sequence: CASSCSSAGGYTF.